This TCR beta chain was identified in a study of CD8 T cells in ankylosing spondylitis. This clonotype has only a few counts. The antigen remains unidentified. Making the TCR beta libraries involved quantitative 5'-RACE with molecular barcodes. MiXCR, run by TCRdb on the 5' RACE reads, gives a single entry per CDR3 protein. The profile shows 290,000 or so distinct CDR3 sequences, roughly 20% of them singletons. Study-wide points: Matched ankylosing spondylitis synovial fluid reportedly showed significant enrichment of disease-linked clones. Both synovial fluid and blood in reactive arthritis had previously been reported to carry some motif variants.

Germline V gene data show CDR1 as LGHNA and CDR2 as YNFKEQ. There are 14 residues in the CDR3. V was shortened by 4 bases and J by 2 bases, with 10 bases between the two germline ends. The TCR comes from a female donor with ankylosing spondylitis or in good health (not recorded which). The rearrangement joins TRBV4-2 to TRBJ2-3; D uncertain. The sample consisted of blood, either unsorted or a sorted T cell fraction (not recorded which). Here the CDR3 DNA reads TGTGCCAGCAGCCCACCGATCCTCACAGATACGCAGTATTTT. This translates into CASSPPILTDTQYF.